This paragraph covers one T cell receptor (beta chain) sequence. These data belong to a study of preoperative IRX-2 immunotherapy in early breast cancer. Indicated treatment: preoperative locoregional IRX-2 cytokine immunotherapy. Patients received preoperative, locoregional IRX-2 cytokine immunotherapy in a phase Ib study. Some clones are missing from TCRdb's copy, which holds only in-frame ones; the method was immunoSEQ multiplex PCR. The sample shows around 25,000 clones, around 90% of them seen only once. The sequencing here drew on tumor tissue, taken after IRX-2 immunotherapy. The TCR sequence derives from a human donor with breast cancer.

The CDR3, as DNA: TGCGCCAGCAGCTGGACCGGGACAGAGAATTCACCCCTCCACTTT. Translating gives CASSWTGTENSPLHF. The rearrangement uses TRBV5-1 and TRBJ1-6; TRBD1 matches at 7 bases. The CDR3 contains 15 residues. CDR1 and CDR2 from the germline V gene are SGHRS and YFSETQ. Trimming at V came to 3 bases and at J to 7 bases, leaving 7 bases not matched to a gene.